This TCR beta chain comes out of a study of cytomegalovirus exposure and HLA in healthy donors. CDR1 and CDR2 (germline): SNHLY, FYNNEI. CDR3 length equals 17 residues. Trimming left V 0 bases short and J 3 bases short, with 17 bases between. On this clone itself: The antigen remains undetermined.

60 Vbeta and 13 Jbeta primers were used in PCR. The protocol was immunoSEQ multiplex PCR, while the TCRdb copy is restricted to in-frame clones and leaves out a portion. The data hold about 190,000 clones, with approximately 78% observed a single time. General study results and limits: A later look showed TCR association rates differing by HLA locus, highest for DRB1 and lowest for HLA-C. Some V segments, including TRBV6-2 and TRBV6-3, were excluded as indistinguishable.

Sequenced sample: PBMCs. The receptor comes from a male donor in good health and CMV-seronegative. The chain uses TRBV2 and TRBJ2-5; D is possibly TRBD2 (6 bases). The CDR3 region has the DNA TGTGCCAGCAGTGAAGCGCCATGGGCGGGGCTTAAAGAGACCCAGTACTTC. Its protein is CASSEAPWAGLKETQYF.